The 25 T cell receptor beta chains presented below share a single source sample, sequenced in a study of T-cell reconstitution after alpha-beta-depleted transplantation in children. Preparation of the TCRbeta library involved a method that used unique molecular identifiers. TCRdb re-derived calls from the PCR reads in MiXCR, one entry per CDR3 protein. In the table there are 81,000 or so distinct CDR3 sequences, about 16% of which are singletons. This material consisted of PBMCs, mostly from graft donor cells, taken 180 days after TCRalphabeta/CD19-depleted stem cell transplant. These receptors all stem from a male patient aged 2 to 10 who had a stem cell transplant for acute lymphoblastic leukemia, so the T cells may come from the graft donor.

The chain combines TRBV7-1 with TRBJ2-7; TRBD1 aligns across 9 bases. TRBV7-1 is an ORF for which the function is uncertain. This CDR3 contains 23 residues. V shed 2 bases, J shed 3 bases, and the junction held 29 bases outside the gene matches. The CDR3 region is CASSSPRGQPGQGQERGLYEQYF. CDR3 nucleotides: TGTGCCAGCAGCTCACCCAGGGGGCAACCGGGACAGGGACAAGAGAGAGGACTCTACGAGCAGTACTTC.

The chain recombines TRBV7-6 with TRBJ2-3, with TRBD2 matching over 7 bases. The CDR3 is made up of 15 amino acids. The ends lost 3 bases at V and 0 bases at J; junction bases unmatched: 3. Germline V gives CDR1 SGHVS, CDR2 FNYEAQ. CDR3 in amino acids: CASSFSSGSTDTQYF. CDR3 nucleotide sequence: TGTGCCAGCAGCTTCTCTAGCGGAAGCACAGATACGCAGTATTTT.

This clonotype has just a few counts. In nucleotides, the CDR3 is TGTGCCAGCAGTTTAGGGCAGTCCTATGGCTACACCTTC. It codes for CASSLGQSYGYTF. The rearrangement joins TRBV12-3 or TRBV12-4 to TRBJ1-2, with D unresolved. The CDR3 has 13 amino acids. V gave up 1 base and J gave up 4 bases, with 7 bases separating them.

The J gene is TRBJ1-2, the V gene TRBV27; 10 positions match TRBD1. CDR1 is MNHEY, CDR2 SMNVEV, per germline (reference sequence). V lost 4 bases and J lost 0; bases outside the gene matches: 5. This CDR3 has 16 amino acids. The CDR3 sequence is CASSSKGQGSNYGYTF. CDR3 in DNA: TGTGCCAGCAGTTCGAAGGGACAGGGGTCTAACTATGGCTACACCTTC.

As to this clonotype: The DNA is left out, because the CDR3 cannot be placed on it with certainty; the CDR3 is given as TCRdb lists it. V gene TRBV25-1 combines with J gene TRBJ2-5; the D call in the table, TRBD1, was not verified against the DNA. The length of the CDR3 is 15 amino acids, counting both ends. From germline, CDR1 is MGHDK and CDR2 SYGVNS. CDR3 protein: CASSESSGQQETQYF.

This clonotype turned up a few times. This sequence joins TRBV29-1 and TRBJ2-5, with 9 bases lining up with TRBD1. Germline CDR1 and CDR2: SQVTM and ANQGSEA. The CDR3 length is 16 residues. V lost 1 base to trimming and J lost 1 base; unmatched junction nucleotides: 7. The CDR3 protein is CSVEVGDRAPQETQYF. CDR3 nucleotide sequence: TGCAGCGTTGAAGTGGGGGACAGGGCACCCCAAGAGACCCAGTACTTC.

The table lists this clonotype with many counts. V usage is TRBV5-4 and J usage is TRBJ1-1; no definite D call. The CDR3 is 13 residues long. The V end was cut by 1 base, the J end by 0 bases, with 4 bases between. Germline values: CDR1 SGHNT, CDR2 YYREEE (reference sequence). This CDR3 reads CASSLSVNTEAFF. For the CDR3, the DNA is TGTGCCAGCAGCTTGTCGGTGAACACTGAAGCTTTCTTT.

This clonotype has just a few counts. V is TRBV6-1 and J is TRBJ2-7; D perhaps matches TRBD2 (5 bases). Germline V gene lookup returns CDR1 MNHNS and CDR2 SASEGT. Between the trimmed V and J ends, which lost 6 bases and 7 bases, there was a span of 25 bases. The CDR3 has 16 amino acids. The CDR3 loop is CASRATRYRRGMEQYF. In DNA form, the CDR3 reads TGTGCCAGCAGAGCCACCAGGTATAGGAGAGGGATGGAGCAGTACTTC.

This rearrangement joins TRBV4-1 to TRBJ2-2, with D perhaps being TRBD1 or TRBD2 (5 bases each). This CDR3 region has 15 residues. The germline V gene encodes CDR1 MGHRA and CDR2 YSYEKL. The germline V and J ends were trimmed by 1 base and 2 bases, with 8 bases remaining between them. CDR3 nucleotide sequence: TGCGCCAGCAGCCAAGTAGGGGACAACACCGGGGAGCTGTTTTTT. It codes for CASSQVGDNTGELFF.

This clonotype was seen only a few times. The chain is built from TRBV11-1 and TRBJ2-2, with 9 bases lining up with TRBD1. V dropped 3 bases and J dropped 4; count of bases not matched to a gene: 15. This CDR3 is 19 amino acids long. Germline V lookup: CDR1 SGHAT, CDR2 FQDESV (reference sequence). This CDR3 is CASSFWASSTGGLTGELFF. The CDR3 nucleotides are TGTGCCAGCAGCTTCTGGGCAAGCTCGACAGGGGGTCTCACCGGGGAGCTGTTTTTT.

This clonotype was counted only a few times. The chain joins TRBV12-3 or TRBV12-4 to TRBJ1-6, with TRBD1 identical over 8 bases. The CDR3 sequence is 17 residues long. The V and J ends lost 4 bases and 6 bases, in that order; junction bases with no gene match: 11. The CDR3 reads CASSSRTGSGSNSPLHF. CDR3 sequence (DNA): TGTGCCAGCAGTTCCCGGACAGGGTCAGGCTCTAATTCACCCCTCCACTTT.

This clonotype was observed a handful of times. This chain connects TRBV4-3 to TRBJ2-5; perhaps TRBD2 as D (6 bases). This CDR3 is 14 amino acids long. Trimming shortened V by 0 bases and J by 5 bases, and 10 bases separated the two germline ends. In germline, CDR1 is LGHNA, CDR2 YSLEER. Here the CDR3 reads CASSQDIRGETQYF. The CDR3 bases are TGCGCCAGCAGCCAAGATATCCGGGGGGAGACCCAGTACTTC.

The sample holds many counts of this clonotype. The J gene is TRBJ2-2, the V gene TRBV5-1, with 8 bases fitting TRBD1. The CDR3 is 14 amino acids. CDR1 is SGHRS, CDR2 YFSETQ, per germline. With 4 bases clipped from V and 6 bases from J, the junction kept 5 bases outside the gene matches. CDR3 DNA sequence: TGCGCCAGCAGCCCAGGGGGCGCTTCCGGGGAGCTGTTTTTT. It encodes CASSPGGASGELFF. The whole variable domain, filled in from reference TRBV5-1 and TRBJ2-2, reads KAGVTQTPRYLIKTRGQQVTLSCSPISGHRSVSWYQQTPGQGLQFLFEYFSETQRNKGNFPGRFSGRQFSNSRSEMNVSTLELGDSALYLCASSPGGASGELFFGEGSRLTVL.

This clonotype showed up just a few times. The chain combines TRBV5-1 with TRBJ2-1; D is perhaps TRBD2 (7 bases). Trimming took 6 bases from V and 8 from J, leaving 18 bases between them. Per germline, CDR1 SGHRS and CDR2 YFSETQ. CDR3 length equals 14 residues. The DNA of the CDR3 is TGCGCCAGCAACTGGGGACTATCAGGGGATGAGCAGTTCTTC. Amino acid sequence: CASNWGLSGDEQFF.

The chain combines TRBV12-5 with TRBJ1-2; 8 nucleotides agree with TRBD1. Germline V gene sequence: CDR1 LGHNT, CDR2 FRNRAP. Trimming removed 2 bases from V and 5 bases from J; junction bases left unmatched: 16. The CDR3 covers 18 residues. CDR3 in amino acids: CASGLYARTGPTDYGYTF. CDR3 DNA sequence: TGTGCTAGTGGTTTGTACGCAAGGACAGGGCCGACCGATTATGGCTACACCTTC.

V is TRBV12-3 or TRBV12-4 and J is TRBJ2-3; D might be TRBD2 (6 bases). The CDR3 contains 17 residues. V lost 2 bases to trimming and J lost 0 bases, with 15 bases between them. The CDR3 DNA is TGTGCCAGCAGTTTACCCGGAGGGGCCCCTAGCACAGATACGCAGTATTTT. Its translation: CASSLPGGAPSTDTQYF.

This clonotype was seen a handful of times. The chain is built from TRBV7-2 and TRBJ2-3; D may be TRBD2 (6 bases). In germline, CDR1 is SGHTA, CDR2 FQGNSA. V lost 3 bases to trimming and J lost 5 bases, with 12 bases between them. The CDR3 runs 14 residues. Here the CDR3 DNA reads TGTGCCAGCAGCTTTGGGCTAGCGTTAGATACGCAGTATTTT. It encodes CASSFGLALDTQYF.

The gene calls are TRBV11-2 and TRBJ2-2; the D is unclear. Germline CDR1 reads SGHAT; CDR2 reads FQNNGV. V lost 7 bases and J lost 5, with 14 bases in between. The CDR3 length is 14 residues. CDR3 residues: CASNFPRLTGELFF. The CDR3 nucleotides read TGTGCCAGCAACTTTCCCCGACTGACCGGGGAGCTGTTTTTT.

This clonotype was counted only a few times. The CDR3 here is CATSRPGQVNQPQHF. CDR3 nucleotides: TGTGCCACCAGCAGACCCGGACAGGTAAATCAGCCCCAGCATTTT. This chain connects TRBV15 to TRBJ1-5, with 7 bases identical to TRBD1. V lost 2 bases, J lost 4 bases, and 5 bases stayed unmatched. The germline gives CDR1 LNHNV, CDR2 YYDKDF (reference sequence). The CDR3 is made up of 15 amino acids.

This chain connects TRBV5-1 to TRBJ2-7, with D perhaps matching TRBD2 (6 bases). Germline V gene data show CDR1 as SGHRS and CDR2 as YFSETQ. This CDR3 has 12 residues. The V and J ends lost 3 bases and 5 bases respectively, with 9 bases between them. Written as DNA, the CDR3 is TGCGCCAGCAGCTCGGAGGGCGACGAGCAGTACTTC. Its protein product is CASSSEGDEQYF.

V is TRBV5-1 and J is TRBJ1-4; D gene ambiguous. The CDR3 consists of 14 residues. CDR1 SGHRS and CDR2 YFSETQ come from the germline V gene. Trimming cost V 4 bases and J 0 bases, with 7 bases left between them. CDR3 loop: CASSAVATNEKLFF. In nucleotides, the CDR3 is TGCGCCAGCAGCGCGGTTGCAACTAATGAAAAACTGTTTTTT.

This clonotype occurred many times. The chain employs TRBV20-1 and TRBJ2-7; D might be TRBD2 (7 bases). The germline V gene has CDR1 DFQATT and CDR2 SNEGSKA (reference sequence). The V gene lost 5 bases and the J gene lost 2 bases, with 13 bases spanning the gap. The CDR3 loop spans 13 amino acids. The CDR3 bases are TGCAGTGCTCCCTGGGGGGGCGCCTACGAGCAGTACTTC. This gives the protein CSAPWGGAYEQYF.

This chain joins TRBV4-1 and TRBJ1-1; no clear D. V shed 1 base and J shed 1 base, with 10 bases lying between them. Germline V gene data show CDR1 as MGHRA and CDR2 as YSYEKL. This CDR3 comprises 15 residues. CDR3 sequence reads: CASSQVARRNTEAFF. The CDR3 region has the DNA TGCGCCAGCAGCCAAGTTGCCAGGAGGAACACTGAAGCTTTCTTT.

This clonotype has more than one count but fewer than ten. V usage is TRBV2 and J usage is TRBJ2-7; maybe TRBD1 (6 bases). The CDR3 consists of 12 residues. Germline loops: CDR1 SNHLY, CDR2 FYNNEI. V was pared by 8 bases and J by 7 bases, with 15 bases between. The CDR3 bases are TGTGCCAGCTCCGGGACACCGGGAGAGCAGTACTTC. Translated, it gives CASSGTPGEQYF. Filled out from reference TRBV2 and TRBJ2-7, the complete variable domain reads EPEVTQTPSHQVTQMGQEVILRCVPISNHLYFYWYRQILGQKVEFLVSFYNNEISEKSEIFDDQFSVERPDGSNFTLKIRSTKLEDSAMYFCASSGTPGEQYFGPGTRLTVT.

The V gene is TRBV20-1, the J gene TRBJ2-7; TRBD2 agrees at 12 bases. V was clipped by 8 bases and J by 4 bases; unmatched bases: 6. The V gene's germline CDR1 is DFQATT and CDR2 SNEGSKA (reference sequence). CDR3 length equals 13 residues. The CDR3 DNA reads TGCAGTCTTCCTAGCGGGGGGGAGTACGAGCAGTACTTC. Residues: CSLPSGGEYEQYF.